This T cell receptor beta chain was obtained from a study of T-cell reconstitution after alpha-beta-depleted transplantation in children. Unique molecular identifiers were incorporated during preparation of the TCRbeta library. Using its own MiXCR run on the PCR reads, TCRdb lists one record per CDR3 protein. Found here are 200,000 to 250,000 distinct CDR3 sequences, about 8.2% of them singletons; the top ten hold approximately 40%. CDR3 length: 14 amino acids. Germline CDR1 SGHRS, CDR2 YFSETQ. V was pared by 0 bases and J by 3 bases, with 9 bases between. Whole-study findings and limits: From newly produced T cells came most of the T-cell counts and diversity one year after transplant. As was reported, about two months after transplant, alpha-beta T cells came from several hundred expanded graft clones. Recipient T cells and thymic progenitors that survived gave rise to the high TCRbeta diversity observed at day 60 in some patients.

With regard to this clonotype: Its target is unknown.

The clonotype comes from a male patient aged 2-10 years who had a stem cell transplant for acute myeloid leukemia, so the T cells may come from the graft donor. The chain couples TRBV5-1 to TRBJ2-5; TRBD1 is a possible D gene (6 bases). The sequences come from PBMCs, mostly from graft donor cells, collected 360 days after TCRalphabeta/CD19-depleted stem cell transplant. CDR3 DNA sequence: TGCGCCAGCAGCTTGGGGACAGTCGAAGAGACCCAGTACTTC. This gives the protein CASSLGTVEETQYF.